Below, 23 T cell receptor beta chains from the same sample are listed, as sequenced in a study of identical twins. TCRdb independently ran MiXCR on the 5' RACE reads; one entry per CDR3 protein. The sample has 1.5 million to 2 million distinct CDR3 sequences, about 31% seen once. Material for sequencing was cord blood. These receptors were obtained from a newborn girl in good health.

This clonotype was seen more than once but under ten times. The chain has TRBV4-2 and TRBJ2-1; TRBD2 matches 8 bases. The CDR3 has 18 residues. Germline CDR1 reads LGHNA; CDR2 reads YNFKEQ. Unmatched junction bases numbered 12, after V lost 1 base and J lost 4 bases. The CDR3 coding sequence is TGTGCCAGCAGCCAAGTGCCGGGCGAGCGGGGGATTTACAATGAGCAGTTCTTC. It is translated as CASSQVPGERGIYNEQFF.

This sequence joins TRBV29-1 and TRBJ2-1; a possible D gene is TRBD1 (6 bases). The CDR3 is 11 amino acids. Germline CDR1 SQVTM, CDR2 ANQGSEA. The V end was cut by 6 bases, the J end by 10 bases, with 13 bases between. The CDR3 nucleotides read TGCAGCGTCTCGACAGGCTACGAGCAGTTCTTC. This gives the protein CSVSTGYEQFF.

The CDR3 bases are TGTGCCATCAGTGAGTCAGGGGTCGCCTACGAGCAGTACTTC. Protein: CAISESGVAYEQYF. This rearrangement joins TRBV10-3 to TRBJ2-7; possibly TRBD1 for D (5 bases). The V end lost 0 bases, the J end lost 2 bases, and 8 bases lay between the germline ends. CDR1 is ENHRY, CDR2 SYGVKD, per germline. This CDR3 region has 14 residues.

The CDR3 loop is CASSQDQGPEYF. CDR3 coding DNA: TGTGCCAGCAGCCAAGATCAGGGGCCGGAGTATTTT. V gene TRBV3-1 combines with J gene TRBJ2-3; weak D call: TRBD1 (6 bases). V was shortened by 0 bases and J by 13 bases, with 11 bases between the two germline ends. The CDR3 has 12 amino acids. Germline V gene sequence: CDR1 LGHDT, CDR2 YNNKEL (reference sequence).

This clonotype has more than one count but fewer than ten. The chain combines TRBV4-1 with TRBJ2-1; weak D call: TRBD2 (6 bases). CDR3 size: 16 residues. CDR1 is MGHRA, CDR2 YSYEKL, per germline. Deletions cut 6 bases from V and 6 bases from J, with 21 bases between. For the CDR3, the DNA is TGCGCCAGCAGGAACCCCCTAGCGCCCGGGGGCAATGAGCAGTTCTTC. This encodes CASRNPLAPGGNEQFF.

The chain employs TRBV7-8 and TRBJ1-4; D is unclear. The germline gives CDR1 SGHVS, CDR2 FQNEAQ. Trimming shortened V by 3 bases and J by 7 bases, and 12 bases separated the two germline ends. CDR3 length: 14 amino acids. DNA of the CDR3: TGTGCCAGCAGCTTGACATCCACCGGTGAAAAACTGTTTTTT. Protein sequence: CASSLTSTGEKLFF.

The rearrangement uses TRBV4-1 and TRBJ1-1; D possibly corresponds to TRBD1 (5 bases). V was cut by 3 bases and J by 9 bases, with 11 bases left in between. The CDR3 length is 12 residues. Germline CDR1 and CDR2: MGHRA and YSYEKL. For the CDR3, the DNA is TGCGCCAGCAGCCAGTGGGGCCAGCAAGCTTTCTTT. Translating gives CASSQWGQQAFF.

The J gene is TRBJ2-6, the V gene TRBV10-2, with D possibly being TRBD1 (5 bases). CDR1 WSHSY and CDR2 SAAADI come from the germline V gene. V was shortened by 6 bases and J by 5 bases, with 5 bases between the two germline ends. The CDR3 has 12 residues. CDR3 in DNA: TGCGCCAGCAGGGACAGGGCCAACGTCCTGACTTTC. Translating it yields CASRDRANVLTF.

The rearrangement links TRBV15 to TRBJ1-4; the D is unclear. Germline CDR1 is LNHNV and CDR2 is YYDKDF (reference sequence). This CDR3 has 17 residues. The V gene lost 3 bases and the J gene lost 6 bases, with 20 bases spanning the gap. CDR3 nucleotide sequence: TGTGCCACCAGCAGCGGAGTTTACAGTACCACCTATGAAAAACTGTTTTTT. Amino acids: CATSSGVYSTTYEKLFF.

The gene calls are TRBV6-2 or TRBV6-3 and TRBJ2-1; D tentatively fits TRBD1 or TRBD2 (6 bases each). The CDR3 covers 15 residues. Germline V lookup: CDR1 MNHEY, CDR2 SVGEGT. The germline V and J ends were trimmed by 1 base and 6 bases, with 13 bases remaining between them. CDR3: CASSYYGGNANEQFF. In DNA, the CDR3 is TGTGCCAGCAGTTACTACGGGGGCAATGCCAATGAGCAGTTCTTC.

Only a few counts were recorded for this clonotype. The chain couples TRBV28 to TRBJ2-3; TRBD2 might be the D (5 bases). Germline CDR1 and CDR2: MDHEN and SYDVKM. The CDR3 runs 15 residues. Between the trimmed V and J ends, which lost 7 bases and 4 bases, there was a span of 18 bases. This chain's CDR3 is CASTSMGALADTQYF. The CDR3 DNA sequence: TGTGCCAGCACTTCGATGGGAGCTCTGGCAGATACGCAGTATTTT. Drawing the rest from reference TRBV28 and TRBJ2-3, the complete variable domain is DVKVTQSSRYLVKRTGEKVFLECVQDMDHENMFWYRQDPGLGLRLIYFSYDVKMKEKGDIPEGYSVSREKKERFSLILESASTNQTSMYLCASTSMGALADTQYFGPGTRLTVL.

The CDR3 nucleotides are TGTGCCAGCAGTTTAGCCCCCTTTCTGACTAGCTCCTACGAGCAGTTCTTC. Its translation: CASSLAPFLTSSYEQFF. The chain combines TRBV12-3 or TRBV12-4 with TRBJ2-1; 7 bases are a match to TRBD2. Trimming took 0 bases from V and 10 from J; bases not matched to a gene: 15. The CDR3 runs 17 residues.

The chain has TRBV20-1 and TRBJ2-7, with D possibly called TRBD1 or TRBD2 (5 bases each). CDR1 and CDR2 (germline): DFQATT, SNEGSKA (reference sequence). The CDR3 runs 14 residues. V shed 3 bases and J shed 4 bases, with 16 bases lying between them. The DNA of the CDR3 is TGCAGTGCTAGTGTGGGGACCGGGGCATACGAGCAGTACTTC. Protein product: CSASVGTGAYEQYF.

A word on this clonotype: With a far larger clone one base away, a read error is the likely cause. The rearrangement joins TRBV5-1 to TRBJ1-6; TRBD1 matches 7 bases. CDR3 length: 14 residues. The germline gives CDR1 SGHRS, CDR2 YFSETQ. This CDR3 is CASSLDRGNSPPHF. The CDR3 DNA reads as TGCGCCAGCAGCTTGGACAGGGGTAATTCACCCCCCCACTTT.

The V call is TRBV16, the J call TRBJ1-1, with TRBD1 matching 7 bases. The germline gives CDR1 KGHSY, CDR2 FQNENV. The V gene end was trimmed by 0 bases and the J gene end by 3 bases; junction bases not matched to a gene: 4. This CDR3 has 15 amino acids. CDR3 bases: TGTGCCAGCAGCCAATCGTCAGGGGGAGACACTGAAGCTTTCTTT. Translation gives CASSQSSGGDTEAFF.

This clonotype was picked up one time. The chain is built from TRBV18 and TRBJ1-1; 9 bases are shared with TRBD1. Trimming took 3 bases from V and 4 from J; bases not matched to a gene: 6. CDR3 length equals 15 residues. Germline CDR1 reads KGHSH; CDR2 reads LQKENI. The CDR3 here is CASSPTGGLSTEAFF. DNA of the CDR3: TGTGCCAGCTCACCGACAGGGGGGTTGTCCACTGAAGCTTTCTTT.

The chain has TRBV12-3 or TRBV12-4 and TRBJ2-2; TRBD2 matches at 11 bases. J gave up 6 bases and V 8 bases, and 8 bases lay outside the gene matches. This CDR3 region has 15 residues. As DNA, the CDR3 is TGTGCCAGCCTCCTCCTAGCGGGAGGCGCCGGGGAGCTGTTTTTT. Residues: CASLLLAGGAGELFF.

The table lists this clonotype with a few counts. The V gene is TRBV28, the J gene TRBJ2-3; D uncertain. Germline assignment: CDR1 MDHEN and CDR2 SYDVKM. V was trimmed by 3 bases and J by 3 bases, leaving 13 bases between them. The CDR3 runs to 15 residues. Written as DNA, the CDR3 is TGTGCCAGCAGTTTTCGGGCGAAAGGTACAGATACGCAGTATTTT. Its translation: CASSFRAKGTDTQYF.

V and J are TRBV27 and TRBJ2-4; TRBD2 is a possible D gene (5 bases). This CDR3 spans 14 amino acids. Trimming pared 4 bases from V and 9 bases from J, leaving 16 bases between. Germline assignment: CDR1 MNHEY and CDR2 SMNVEV (reference sequence). In nucleotides, the CDR3 is TGTGCCAGCAGTTGGGCGGGTAACCGTGGCATTCAGTACTTC. This gives the protein CASSWAGNRGIQYF.

For this clonotype: It may be a read error: a sequence one base away is much more abundant. The rearrangement joins TRBV10-3 to TRBJ2-4, with 7 nucleotides matching TRBD1. The V and J ends lost 4 bases and 13 bases, in that order; junction bases with no gene match: 13. The germline V gene has CDR1 ENHRY and CDR2 SYGVKD. CDR3 size: 14 residues. CDR3 bases: TGTGCCATCAGTGTACTGGGGACAGATTACCAGCAGTACTTC. Its protein is CAISVLGTDYQQYF.

There are a few counts of this clonotype. This sequence joins TRBV11-2 and TRBJ1-5; D is undetermined. Deletions cut 4 bases from V and 4 bases from J, with 8 bases between. Per germline, CDR1 SGHAT and CDR2 FQNNGV. The CDR3 spans 13 residues. The CDR3 here is CASSYGLNQPQHF. CDR3 DNA sequence: TGTGCCAGCAGCTACGGACTGAATCAGCCCCAGCATTTT.

This chain uses TRBV29-1 with TRBJ1-2; D is unclear. CDR3 length: 13 amino acids. CDR1 is SQVTM and CDR2 is ANQGSEA in the germline V gene. The germline V and J ends were trimmed by 4 bases and 0 bases, with 9 bases remaining between them. The CDR3: CSVAAGSNYGYTF. Here the CDR3 DNA reads TGCAGCGTTGCGGCAGGATCTAACTATGGCTACACCTTC. The whole variable domain, filled in from reference TRBV29-1 and TRBJ1-2, reads SAVISQKPSRDICQRGTSLTIQCQVDSQVTMMFWYRQQPGQSLTLIATANQGSEATYESGFVIDKFPISRPNLTFSTLTVSNMSPEDSSIYLCSVAAGSNYGYTFGSGTRLTVV.

The chain employs TRBV20-1 and TRBJ2-5; D ambiguous. This CDR3 spans 14 amino acids. Germline loops: CDR1 DFQATT, CDR2 SNEGSKA (reference sequence). With 3 bases removed from V and 4 bases from J, the gap between germline ends came to 15 bases. The CDR3 protein is CSASRWDSGETQYF. As DNA, the CDR3 is TGCAGTGCTAGTCGTTGGGATTCTGGAGAGACCCAGTACTTC.